The clone carrying this TCR beta chain was found a few times. This sample is drawn from a study of T cells after yellow fever vaccination. Each CDR3 protein gets one entry after TCRdb re-called the 5' RACE reads with MiXCR. The data contain 500,000 to 550,000 distinct CDR3 sequences, about a fifth of them singletons. With 4 bases clipped from V and 9 bases from J, the junction kept 12 bases outside the gene matches. Per germline, CDR1 SGHDT and CDR2 YYEEEE. This CDR3 is 16 amino acids long. The chain joins TRBV5-6 to TRBJ1-6; 8 bases are shared with TRBD1. Specimen: PBMCs, collected 21 days after the first yellow fever vaccination. The receptor comes from a man between 18 and 29 years old who received the YFV17D yellow fever vaccine. The chain's CDR3 is CASSLYHPGQVSPLHF. The CDR3 DNA sequence: TGTGCCAGCAGCCTCTACCACCCGGGACAGGTTTCACCCCTCCACTTT.